This T cell receptor (beta chain) was profiled in a study of shared clonotypes between healthy human individuals (TCRdb year 2020). Turning to the overall study: Two women and a few men aged 18 to 49 years were included in the cohort. The study deeply sequenced blood TCR repertoires of about 5 healthy adults to estimate repertoire size and the extent of clonotype sharing between individuals. Different laboratories and diverse techniques were used to prepare libraries and sequence TCR repertoires, to increase sequencing depth and limit assay-specific biases. Each donor's leukapheresis produced roughly between about 0.8 and 10 billion PBMCs.

General conclusions and limits of the study: Sampling was limited to blood, and TCR repertoires in tissue likely differ from TCR repertoires in blood. The genetic and exposure-history diversity represented was limited by the small number of donors. Based on pairwise subsampling, the degree of clonotype sharing among donors was expected to be affected by sequencing depth.

This clone turned up a few times. It lacks a known antigen. Per-base quality was not reported, and no clone a single base away is much larger than it. Donors were healthy HIV-negative adults with no recently reported acute infections or vaccinations. Every donor was a Caucasian adult residing in Nashville, Tennessee, USA. In the unsorted samples, 90 million to 100 million PBMCs were counted, and genomic DNA was extracted using the QIAamp DNA Blood Mini kit. After blood collection by leukapheresis, PBMCs were isolated using Ficoll-Histopaque density gradient centrifugation and then cryopreserved in the vapor phase of liquid nitrogen. Using the deep immunoSEQ assay, multiplex PCR amplified TCR CDR3 regions from genomic DNA. Genomic DNA extracted from each cell subset was distributed evenly over all wells of several immunoSEQ 96-well plates, and each plate served as one replicate. For unsorted PBMC, each replicate PCR was loaded with approximately 320 ng genomic DNA, equivalent to about 30,000 T cell genomes. Ten immunoSEQ deep assay plates were used to sequence the unsorted PBMC genomic DNA. The purified libraries were quantified using a Qubit 3.0 fluorometer, sized with a Bioanalyzer 2100, and then quantified again using the KAPA Library Quantification kit. Every immunoSEQ 96-well plate was sequenced on a dedicated single-read 150-cycle Illumina NextSeq 550 flow cell. In the source study's methods: Because the immunoSEQ output included only junctional sequences and no quality scores, the filtering could not be the same as the filtering used for full-length reads. Sequences were annotated with PyIR, a Python wrapper for IgBLAST v1.9, using IMGT germline references to assign V/J genes and CDR3. Reads were filtered out if the reads had weak V/J assignments (E-value above 1e-6), no CDR3, stop codons, out-of-frame junctions, or ambiguous translated residues. A V3J clonotype was defined by an identical inferred V gene, J gene, and CDR3 amino acid sequence. Percentage overlap between repertoires was computed as shared unique clonotypes divided by the size of the smaller repertoire. RTK rarefaction, the Chao1 estimator, and Recon v2.1 estimates of unobserved clonotypes were used to assess repertoire richness. TCRdb mirrors the immuneACCESS table, restricted to in-frame sequences. Some clones are absent from its copies; in checked studies, under half trace to an unresolved V gene, and the reason for the others is unknown. V, J and clone size are taken as reported in that table, and D and trimming were inferred from the DNA itself. The sample contains 450,000 to 500,000 clones, 79% of them found a single time. Clones ranked in the top ten supply less than 15% of the sample.

V drops 5 bases and J drops 0 bases, leaving 13 bases in between. Its CDR3 holds 15 amino acids, cysteine through phenylalanine. The DNA shown is the 45-base CDR3, in frame from base 1. From a lookup of the germline V gene, CDR1 and CDR2 are SGHVS and FQNEAQ. The sequencing input was PBMCs. Recombination joined TRBV7-8 with TRBJ1-1, with the D gene too uncertain to name. The receptor was derived from a woman aged 40 to 50 in good health. Some clones in this sample may be carry-over from other donors' samples. At the DNA level, the sequence is TGTGCCAGCAGCCCGCGGTTTACGGTGAACACTGAAGCTTTCTTT. Its protein reads: CASSPRFTVNTEAFF.